The 6 T cell receptor beta chains presented below share a single source sample, sequenced in a study of Ad26.COV2.S vaccination and SARS-CoV-2 variants. The method was immunoSEQ multiplex PCR; TCRdb's version includes in-frame clones alone and lacks a portion of them. The sample holds approximately 300,000 clones, around 85% seen once. Treatment of the sample: roughly 20 received Ad26.COV2.S at low or high dose, single or two shots; roughly five received placebo; per-sample allocation not given. Sampling was done on day 63 after the first vaccine or placebo injection. The sequencing here drew on peripheral blood, taken in a trial of Ad26.COV2.S vaccine versus placebo. All receptors come from a person between 18 and 59 years old who received the Ad26.COV2.S COVID-19 vaccine or a placebo.

The V call is TRBV3-1 (or the pseudogene TRBV3-2), the J call TRBJ2-7; no definite D call. Germline V gene sequence: CDR1 LGHDT, CDR2 YNNKEL (reference sequence). This CDR3 contains 16 residues. The V end was cut by 0 bases, the J end by 3 bases, with 15 bases between. Written as DNA, the CDR3 is TGTGCCAGCAGCCAAGATGGAGCAGGAAGGAGCTACGAGCAGTACTTC. It is translated as CASSQDGAGRSYEQYF.

The rearrangement joins TRBV14 to TRBJ2-3, with unresolved D. CDR1 is SGHDN and CDR2 is FVKESK in the germline V gene. This CDR3 region has 16 residues. The V end lost 4 bases, the J end lost 2 bases, and 16 bases lay between the germline ends. The CDR3 DNA reads TGTGCCAGCAGCCCCCGTCTTGGATCCTTCACAGATACGCAGTATTTT. Its translation: CASSPRLGSFTDTQYF.

The chain joins TRBV5-1 to TRBJ2-1; 7 bases align to TRBD1. This CDR3 is built from 16 residues. Losses at the gene ends were 0 bases for V and 7 bases for J; bases not matched to a gene: 10. Germline V CDR1 and CDR2: SGHRS, YFSETQ. The CDR3 nucleotides read TGCGCCAGCAGCTTGGCCCCCCCCCAGGGGGTGAATGAGCAGTTCTTC. It encodes CASSLAPPQGVNEQFF. Complete variable domain (other parts from reference TRBV5-1 and TRBJ2-1): KAGVTQTPRYLIKTRGQQVTLSCSPISGHRSVSWYQQTPGQGLQFLFEYFSETQRNKGNFPGRFSGRQFSNSRSEMNVSTLELGDSALYLCASSLAPPQGVNEQFFGPGTRLTVL.

This clone was seen a few times. Other nucleotide sequences in the sample specify the same CDR3. The chain has TRBV7-3 and TRBJ1-1; 7 nucleotides match TRBD1. Germline CDR1 SGHTA, CDR2 FQGTGA. The CDR3 runs 14 residues. Trimming at V came to 5 bases and at J to 1 base, leaving 4 bases not matched to a gene. CDR3 bases: TGTGCCAGCAGCCGACAGGGCCCGAACACTGAAGCTTTCTTT. Protein sequence: CASSRQGPNTEAFF.

CDR3 in DNA: TGTGCCAGCAGCTTGGGCATTCCGAGCTCCTACGAGCAGTACTTC. Translation gives CASSLGIPSSYEQYF. The J gene is TRBJ2-7, the V gene TRBV5-4; D is unresolved. Germline V gene data show CDR1 as SGHNT and CDR2 as YYREEE (reference sequence). The CDR3 is 15 amino acids. Trimming took off 0 bases at V and 0 bases at J, with 10 bases between the two ends.

CDR3 in amino acids: CASSLGDPAGGTDTQYF. The CDR3 DNA reads as TGTGCCAGCAGCTTAGGTGATCCAGCGGGGGGTACAGATACGCAGTATTTT. V usage is TRBV11-3 and J usage is TRBJ2-3; 9 nucleotides match TRBD2. CDR3 length: 17 residues. The V gene end was trimmed by 1 base and the J gene end by 3 bases; junction bases not matched to a gene: 8. Germline values: CDR1 SGHNT, CDR2 YENEEA. The full variable domain, with the rest looked up from reference TRBV11-3 and TRBJ2-3, is EAGVVQSPRYKIIEKKQPVAFWCNPISGHNTLYWYLQNLGQGPELLIRYENEEAVDDSQLPKDRFSAERLKGVDSTLKIQPAELGDSAVYLCASSLGDPAGGTDTQYFGPGTRLTVL.